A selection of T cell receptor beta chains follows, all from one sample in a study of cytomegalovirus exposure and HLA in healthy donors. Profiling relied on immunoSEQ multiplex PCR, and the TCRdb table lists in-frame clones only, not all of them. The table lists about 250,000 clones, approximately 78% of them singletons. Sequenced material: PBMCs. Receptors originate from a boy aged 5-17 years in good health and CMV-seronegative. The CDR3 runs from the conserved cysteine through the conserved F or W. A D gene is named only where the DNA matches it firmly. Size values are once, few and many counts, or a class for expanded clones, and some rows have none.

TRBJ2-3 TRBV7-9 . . TGTGCCAGCAGCTCTCAAAGGGGGGGTCCAGATACGCAGTATTTT CASSSQRGGPDTQYF
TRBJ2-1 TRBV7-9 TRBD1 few TGTGCCAGCAGCCGTATCGAGACAGGGGGCAATGAGCAGTTCTTC CASSRIETGGNEQFF
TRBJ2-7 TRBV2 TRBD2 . TGTGCCAGCAGTGAAGCTAGCGGGAGATGGTACGAGCAGTACTTC CASSEASGRWYEQYF
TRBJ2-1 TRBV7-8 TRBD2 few TGTGCCAGCAGCTTGACTAGCGGGAGTCCTTACAATGAGCAGTTCTTC CASSLTSGSPYNEQFF
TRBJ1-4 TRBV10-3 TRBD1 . TGTGCCATCAGTAAGGACAGGGGGCGTTCAACTAATGAAAAACTGTTTTTT CAISKDRGRSTNEKLFF
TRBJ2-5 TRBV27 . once TGTGCCAGCAGTTTGAGCAGGGGCCAGACCCAGTACTTC CASSLSRGQTQYF
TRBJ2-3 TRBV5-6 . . TGTGCCAGCAGCTTGTTAGGCGGCAAGGACACAGATACGCAGTATTTT CASSLLGGKDTDTQYF
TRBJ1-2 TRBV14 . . TGTGCCAGCAGCAGAAGGGTCCCGGGAAATGGCTACACCTTC CASSRRVPGNGYTF
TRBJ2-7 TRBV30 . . TGTGCCTGGAGTGCGACTCGCTTCGGCGAGCAGTACTTC CAWSATRFGEQYF
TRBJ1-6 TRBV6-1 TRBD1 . TGTGCCAGCAGTTTACAGGGGCCCAATTCACCCCTCCACTTT CASSLQGPNSPLHF
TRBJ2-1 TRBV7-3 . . TGTGCCAGCAGCAATCAAATAGGGAGGCGCAATGAGCAGTTCTTC CASSNQIGRRNEQFF
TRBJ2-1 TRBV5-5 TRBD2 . TGTGCCACCGGGGGGCTAGCGGGGTCCTACAATGAGCAGTTCTTC CATGGLAGSYNEQFF
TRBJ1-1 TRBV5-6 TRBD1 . TGTGCCAGCAGCTTCGGGACAGTCGTTTGTGAAGCTTTCTTT CASSFGTVVCEAFF
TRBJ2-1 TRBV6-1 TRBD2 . TGTGCCAGCAGTGAAGTACTAGCGGGCCGGAATGAGCAGTTCTTC CASSEVLAGRNEQFF